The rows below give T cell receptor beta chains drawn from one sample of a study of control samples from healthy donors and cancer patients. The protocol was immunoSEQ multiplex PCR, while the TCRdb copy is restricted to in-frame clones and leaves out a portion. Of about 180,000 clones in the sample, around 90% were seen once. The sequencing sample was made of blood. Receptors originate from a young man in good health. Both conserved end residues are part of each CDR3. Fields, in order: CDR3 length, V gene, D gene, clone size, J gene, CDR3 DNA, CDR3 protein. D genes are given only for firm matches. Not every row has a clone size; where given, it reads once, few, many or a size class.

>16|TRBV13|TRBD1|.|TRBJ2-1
TGTGCCAGCAGCCTAGCAGGACAGGGGATATACAATGAGCAGTTCTTC
CASSLAGQGIYNEQFF
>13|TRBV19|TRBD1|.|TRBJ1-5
TGTGCCAGTAGTGGGGACAGGAGTCAGCCCCAGCATTTT
CASSGDRSQPQHF
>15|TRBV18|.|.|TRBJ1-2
TGTGCCAGCTCACCAGCGATAGGAGGGAAGGAAGGCTACACCTTC
CASSPAIGGKEGYTF
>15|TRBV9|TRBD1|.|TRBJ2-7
TGTGCCAGCAGCGTCTCCGGGACAGGGGCCTACGAGCAGTACTTC
CASSVSGTGAYEQYF
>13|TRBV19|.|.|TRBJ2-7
TGTGCCAGTAGTAAGTCGGCGGGCTACGAGCAGTACTTC
CASSKSAGYEQYF
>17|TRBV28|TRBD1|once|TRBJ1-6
TGTGCCAGCAGAAAGGAAACAGGGGGTGCCTATAATTCACCCCTCCACTTT
CASRKETGGAYNSPLHF
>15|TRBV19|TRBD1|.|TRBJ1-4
TGTGCCAGTAGTACACTGACAGGGGTCCGGGAAAAACTGTTTTTT
CASSTLTGVREKLFF
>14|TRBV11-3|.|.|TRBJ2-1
TGTGCCAGCAGTCAGGGGTCCTCCTACAATGAGCAGTTCTTC
CASSQGSSYNEQFF
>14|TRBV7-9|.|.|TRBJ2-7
TGTGCCAGCAGCTCCGAGGCAGGCTCCTACGAGCAGTACTTC
CASSSEAGSYEQYF
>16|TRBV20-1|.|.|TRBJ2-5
TGCAGTGCTAGTTTCCCGCCCTGGACTACCCAAGAGACCCAGTACTTC
CSASFPPWTTQETQYF
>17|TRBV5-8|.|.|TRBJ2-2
TGTGCCAGCAGCTTGGATCCACAGGGCGTGAGAGCCGGGGAGCTGTTTTTT
CASSLDPQGVRAGELFF
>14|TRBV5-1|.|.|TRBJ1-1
TGCGCCAGCAGCTTCGGGGATGGGAACACTGAAGCTTTCTTT
CASSFGDGNTEAFF
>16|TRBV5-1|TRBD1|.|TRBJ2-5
TGCGCCAGCAGCTTGGACAGGGGGGCATCCCAAGAGACCCAGTACTTC
CASSLDRGASQETQYF
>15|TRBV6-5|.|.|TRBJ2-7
TGTGCCAGCAGTTACGTAGACCCTACAAACTACGAGCAGTACTTC
CASSYVDPTNYEQYF
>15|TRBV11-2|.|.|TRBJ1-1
TGTGCCAGCAGCTTAAATCCAGATCCCAACACTGAAGCTTTCTTT
CASSLNPDPNTEAFF
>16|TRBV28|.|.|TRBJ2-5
TGTGCCAGCAGTTATCAGGGGCTGGGGGGGGGAGAGACCCAGTACTTC
CASSYQGLGGGETQYF
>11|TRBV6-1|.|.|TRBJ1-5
TGTGCCAGCAGTGAAGGGACCCTAAAGCATTTT
CASSEGTLKHF
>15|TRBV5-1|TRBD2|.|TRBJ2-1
TGCGCCAGCAGACAAGCGGGGGGCTCCTACAATGAGCAGTTCTTC
CASRQAGGSYNEQFF
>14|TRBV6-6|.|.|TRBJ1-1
TGTGCCAGCAGTTCATTACAGGGTCTCACTGAAGCTTTCTTT
CASSSLQGLTEAFF
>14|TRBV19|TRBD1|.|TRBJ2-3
TGTGCCAGCAGTGCTCAGGGGGCCGCAGATACGCAGTATTTT
CASSAQGAADTQYF
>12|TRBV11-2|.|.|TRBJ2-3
TGTGCCAGCAGCTCCTTCACAGATACGCAGTATTTT
CASSSFTDTQYF
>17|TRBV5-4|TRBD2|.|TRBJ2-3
TGTGCCAGCAGCCAAGGTCTGGCGGGAGGGCCATCAGATACGCAGTATTTT
CASSQGLAGGPSDTQYF
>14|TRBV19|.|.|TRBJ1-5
TGTGCCAGTAGGCGGACCTTGTCTGATCAGCCCCAGCATTTT
CASRRTLSDQPQHF
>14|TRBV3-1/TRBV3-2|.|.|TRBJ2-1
TGTGCCAGCAGCCCCAACCTGGGGACGGGTGAGCAGTTCTTC
CASSPNLGTGEQFF
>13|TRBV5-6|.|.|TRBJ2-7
TGTGCCAGCAGCCCACAAACGGGGCACGAGCAGTACTTC
CASSPQTGHEQYF
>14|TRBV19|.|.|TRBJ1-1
TGTGCCAGTAGTGTTCAGACCGCCAACACTGAAGCTTTCTTT
CASSVQTANTEAFF